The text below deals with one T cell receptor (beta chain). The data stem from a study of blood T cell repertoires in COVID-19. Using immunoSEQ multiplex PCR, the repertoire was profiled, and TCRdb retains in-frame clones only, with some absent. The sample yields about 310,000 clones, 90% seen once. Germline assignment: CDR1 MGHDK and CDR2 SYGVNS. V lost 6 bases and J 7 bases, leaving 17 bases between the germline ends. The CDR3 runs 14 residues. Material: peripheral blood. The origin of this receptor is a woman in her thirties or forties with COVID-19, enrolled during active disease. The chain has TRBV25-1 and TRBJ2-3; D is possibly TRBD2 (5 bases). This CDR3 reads CASSLTLAANTQYF. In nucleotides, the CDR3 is TGTGCCAGCAGCCTTACGCTAGCCGCGAATACGCAGTATTTT.